This is a list of T cell receptor beta chains from one sample in a study of blood T cell repertoires in COVID-19. TCRdb's copy holds only in-frame clones and misses some; the assay was immunoSEQ multiplex PCR. The repertoire holds about 140,000 clones, with roughly 73% as singletons. Specimen: peripheral blood. Every receptor here comes from a woman aged 45-60 years with active or convalescent COVID-19. Both conserved end residues are part of each CDR3. The D gene is left open where the match is weak. Part of the rows lack a size; the others show once, few, many or a class for expanded clones.

J gene | V gene | D gene | clone size | CDR3 DNA | CDR3 protein
TRBJ1-2 | TRBV5-1 | . | . | TGCGCCAGCAGCTTGGGGATCGCAGGGGTCGGGGCTAACTATGGCTACACCTTC | CASSLGIAGVGANYGYTF
TRBJ2-7 | TRBV4-3 | TRBD2 | . | TGCGCCAGCAGCCAAACGAGAGCGGGGGGTAAAGTGGAGCAGTACTTC | CASSQTRAGGKVEQYF
TRBJ1-3 | TRBV30 | TRBD1 | many | TGTGCCTGGAAAGGGACAGGAGGAAACACCATATATTTT | CAWKGTGGNTIYF
TRBJ1-6 | TRBV5-6 | TRBD1 | . | TGTGCCAGCAGCACCACCGGGACAGGGGGCTATAATTCACCCCTCCACTTT | CASSTTGTGGYNSPLHF
TRBJ2-2 | TRBV11-3 | TRBD2 | . | TGTGCCAGCAGCCCGGGGACGGCGGGGGGCCGTGGTTTCCGGGAGCTGTTTTTT | CASSPGTAGGRGFRELFF
TRBJ1-5 | TRBV4-2 | . | . | TGTGCCAGCAGCCAAGATCTTACAGGGAACCAGCCCCAGCATTTT | CASSQDLTGNQPQHF
TRBJ2-1 | TRBV7-2 | . | . | TGTGCCAGCAGACCCACCCCCACTGCCTACAATGAGCAGTTCTTC | CASRPTPTAYNEQFF
TRBJ2-1 | TRBV4-3 | TRBD2 | . | TGCGCCAGCAGCCAAGGACATGGGGGACTAGTGTCTAATGAGCAGTTCTTC | CASSQGHGGLVSNEQFF
TRBJ2-7 | TRBV18 | TRBD2 | . | TGTGCCAGCTCACCACCGGGACTAGCGGGAGTAGGCGAGCAGTACTTC | CASSPPGLAGVGEQYF
TRBJ1-1 | TRBV30 | . | . | TGTGCCTGGATCCCGGACACCGAACAAAAAATCGTAGCTTTCTTT | CAWIPDTEQKIVAFF
TRBJ2-1 | TRBV28 | TRBD2 | . | TGTGCCAGCAGTTTATGGGGGACTAGCGGGAGCAGCGATGAGCAGTTCTTC | CASSLWGTSGSSDEQFF
TRBJ1-2 | TRBV4-1 | . | . | TGCGCCAGCAGCCAAGATAGCAGGGCCCATGGCTACACCTTC | CASSQDSRAHGYTF
TRBJ1-5 | TRBV27 | . | . | TGTGCCAGCAGTAGGGGTATCGATCAGCCCCAGCATTTT | CASSRGIDQPQHF
TRBJ2-1 | TRBV6-2/TRBV6-3 | . | . | TGTGCCAGCAGTTACCCCCCGGATGAGCAGTTCTTC | CASSYPPDEQFF
TRBJ2-6 | TRBV7-9 | . | . | TGTGCCAGCAGCTTTGCGTTCTCTGGGGCCAACGTCCTGACTTTC | CASSFAFSGANVLTF
TRBJ2-1 | TRBV6-4 | TRBD2 | . | TGTGCCAGCAGTGGCGACCCGACTAGCGGGGGAATTTACAATGAGCAGTTCTTC | CASSGDPTSGGIYNEQFF
TRBJ2-2 | TRBV4-2 | . | . | TGTGCCAGCAGCCTCCCAGCGGCCCCCGGGGAGCTGTTTTTT | CASSLPAAPGELFF
TRBJ1-1 | TRBV25-1 | . | once | TGTGCCAGCAGTGAATCGACGGGTAACACTGAAGCTTTCTTT | CASSESTGNTEAFF
TRBJ1-5 | TRBV19 | . | . | TGTGCCAGTAGTACCGGACAGCCTCATCAGCCCCAGCATTTT | CASSTGQPHQPQHF
TRBJ1-1 | TRBV6-5 | . | many | TGTGCCAGCACCGAGAGGGTGTGGACTGAAGCTTTCTTT | CASTERVWTEAFF
TRBJ2-1 | TRBV2 | TRBD2 | . | TGTGCCAGCAGATACGCCGGGACTAGCGGGAGGGCCTCTTACAATGAGCAGTTCTTC | CASRYAGTSGRASYNEQFF
TRBJ1-2 | TRBV10-1 | . | . | TGCGCCAGCAGTCTAGACAGGAACTATGGCTACACCTTC | CASSLDRNYGYTF